The clone carrying this TCR beta chain was detected once. Antigen specificity is unknown. Measured with immunoSEQ multiplex PCR; TCRdb has only the in-frame clones, and not every one. The sample shows 120,000 to 150,000 clones, about 92% of them seen only once. Looked up from germline, CDR1 is LNHDA and CDR2 is SQIVND (reference sequence). The J segment lost 4 bases and the V segment lost 7 bases, leaving 17 bases of the junction unmatched. The CDR3 is 17 residues long. The data belong to a study of T cell responses to AZD1222 COVID-19 vaccine. Study-wide results and limits: Every sample of the repertoires postdated the peak T cell response. Variant regions that are unmutated are reportedly the target of nearly half of spike-specific TCRs. Spike-wide coverage was observed for vaccine-associated CD4 TCRs, with dominant responses at 160-218 and 743-854. Clonal diversity was possibly underestimated, and the donors were mostly white British, with more females.

The sequences come from peripheral blood, collected 28 days after the second AZD1222 dose. This sequence joins TRBV19 and TRBJ1-1; TRBD1 matches at 8 bases. The clonotype was recovered from an adult who received the AZD1222 COVID-19 vaccine. The chain's CDR3 is CASKDPSDRAGSTEAFF. The CDR3 DNA reads as TGTGCCAGTAAAGATCCCTCGGACAGGGCAGGTAGCACTGAAGCTTTCTTT.